This record covers a single TCR beta chain. Its specificity is unknown. The data originate from a study of cytomegalovirus exposure and HLA in healthy donors. Across the whole study: Most donors, around 81% of more than 300 genotyped, fell in the Caucasian-associated ancestry cluster. Whole-study results and caveats: Altogether, 160 or so TCR beta chains were recorded as cytomegalovirus-associated.

The PCR had 60 Vbeta and 13 Jbeta primers. Generated by immunoSEQ multiplex PCR, the TCRdb table keeps only in-frame clones and is missing some. The table shows 200,000 to 250,000 clones, with about 81% occurring only once. Germline V gene sequence: CDR1 SGHRS, CDR2 YFSETQ. The CDR3 totals 16 residues. Trimming took 0 bases from V and 6 from J, leaving 15 bases between them. This rearrangement joins TRBV5-1 to TRBJ2-2, with D perhaps matching TRBD1 (6 bases). The sequenced sample was PBMCs. This TCR was sampled from a woman aged 40-49 years in good health and CMV-seropositive. In DNA, the CDR3 is TGCGCCAGCAGCTTGGAGGGGCAAAAGGGGGCCGGGGAGCTGTTTTTT. Its protein is CASSLEGQKGAGELFF.